This T cell receptor (beta chain) emerged from a study of Ad26.COV2.S vaccination and SARS-CoV-2 variants. Generated by immunoSEQ multiplex PCR, the TCRdb table keeps only in-frame clones and is missing some. This table has 200,000 to 300,000 clones, 88% appearing once. Germline V lookup: CDR1 SGHRS, CDR2 YFSETQ. The CDR3 has 14 amino acids. Trimming removed 2 bases from V and 9 bases from J, with 14 bases in between. Stated treatment: about 20 received Ad26.COV2.S at low or high dose, single or two shots; about five received placebo; per-sample allocation not given. Sampling took place 63 days after the first vaccine or placebo injection.

The sequencing here drew on peripheral blood, taken in a trial of Ad26.COV2.S vaccine versus placebo. This chain connects TRBV5-1 to TRBJ2-2; D is unclear. This TCR came from a person between 18 and 65 years old who received the Ad26.COV2.S COVID-19 vaccine or a placebo. The CDR3 DNA reads as TGCGCCAGCAGCTTAAGTCTACTGGTGCGGGAGCTGTTTTTT. Translating gives CASSLSLLVRELFF.